The source of this T cell receptor (beta chain) is a study of a mutant IDH1 vaccine in newly diagnosed glioma. On this clone: As yet, its antigen is unknown.

Germline V lookup: CDR1 SGHTA, CDR2 FQGNSA. The J segment lost 1 base and the V segment lost 2 bases, leaving 0 bases of the junction unmatched. This CDR3 contains 14 residues. Time point described: week 11, during vaccination. The investigators gave 300 ug of mutant IDH1 20-mer peptide in each vaccine dose, together with topical imiquimod. Assay used: immunoSEQ multiplex PCR; TCRdb lists only in-frame clones, some missing. The sample shows tens of thousands of clones, 80% of them seen only once. The gene calls are TRBV7-2 and TRBJ1-1; 8 positions agree with TRBD1. The sample here was PBMCs, taken from a glioma patient whose treatment included an IDH1 peptide vaccine. This receptor was taken from a man aged 50 to 60 with glioma. CDR3 in DNA: TGTGCCAGCAGCTTACAGGGGGCGAACACTGAAGCTTTCTTT. Translated: CASSLQGANTEAFF. The full variable domain, in which reference TRBV7-2 and TRBJ1-1 provide the parts outside the CDR3, is GAGVSQSPSNKVTEKGKDVELRCDPISGHTALYWYRQSLGQGLEFLIYFQGNSAPDKSGLPSDRFSAERTGGSVSTLTIQRTQQEDSAVYLCASSLQGANTEAFFGQGTRLTVV.